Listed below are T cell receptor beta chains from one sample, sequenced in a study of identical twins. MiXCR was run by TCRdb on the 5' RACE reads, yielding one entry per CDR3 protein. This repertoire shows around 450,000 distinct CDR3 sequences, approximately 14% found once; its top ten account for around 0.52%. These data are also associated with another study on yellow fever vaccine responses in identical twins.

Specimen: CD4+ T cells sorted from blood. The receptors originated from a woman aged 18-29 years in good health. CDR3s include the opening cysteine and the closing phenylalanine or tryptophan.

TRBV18 CASSPIIMGLADNNEQFF
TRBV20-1 CSARVTGRDTQYF
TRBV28 CASSLTGTELFF
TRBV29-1 CSVEFLAGETQYF
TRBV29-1 CSVDLGRIGEQFF
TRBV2 CASADRGYQETQYF
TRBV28 CASSLLTGVRYNEQFF
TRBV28 CASSLGGQVKNIQYF
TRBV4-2 CASSPLGSGLFYNEQFF
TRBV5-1 CASSAGLTEAFF
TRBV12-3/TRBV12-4 CASTSSWTGGKTGELFF
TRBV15 CATSRAILAGGPTDTQYF
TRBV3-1 CASSQAGPGAEAFF
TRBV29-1 CSAPARLSLPPGELFF
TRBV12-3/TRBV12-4 CASNPLGLGEQYF
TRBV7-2 CASSFRTLYNEQFF
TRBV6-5 CASSSINYGYTF
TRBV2 CASTGYPDTQYF